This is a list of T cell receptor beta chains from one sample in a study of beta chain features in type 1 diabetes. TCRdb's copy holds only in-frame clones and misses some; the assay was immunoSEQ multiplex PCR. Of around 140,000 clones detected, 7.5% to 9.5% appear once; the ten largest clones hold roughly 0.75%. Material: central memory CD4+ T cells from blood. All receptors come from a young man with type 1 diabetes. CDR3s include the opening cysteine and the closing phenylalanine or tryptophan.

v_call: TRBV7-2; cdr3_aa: CASSLGTGLAGGRSIQYF
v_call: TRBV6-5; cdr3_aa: CASRSWSANYGYTF
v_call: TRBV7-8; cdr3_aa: CASSHDRFGNTF
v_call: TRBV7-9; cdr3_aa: CASSFRGDQTQYF
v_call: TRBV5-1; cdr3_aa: CASTRTSGGAGGNEQFF
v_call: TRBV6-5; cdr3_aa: CASSSNFNREGQFF
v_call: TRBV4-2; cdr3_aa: CASSQDYELIYGYTF
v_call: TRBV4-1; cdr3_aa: CASSPAQRADYGYTF
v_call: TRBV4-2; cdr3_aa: CASSQQGAFSPLHF
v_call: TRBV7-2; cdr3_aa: CASLRGVVDTQYF
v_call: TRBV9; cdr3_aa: CASSVGAGGLADTQYF
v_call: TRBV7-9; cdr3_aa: CASTLGLGTDTQYF
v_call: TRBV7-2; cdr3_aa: CASSLGQNNEQFF
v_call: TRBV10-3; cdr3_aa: CAISEAGGSSGELFF
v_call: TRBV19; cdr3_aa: CASTALDRGAYGYTF
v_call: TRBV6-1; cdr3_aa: CASSENRGIDNYGYTF
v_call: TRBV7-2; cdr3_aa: CASSPGGTVRRETQYF
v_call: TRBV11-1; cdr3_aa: CASRSTGGSHNEQFF
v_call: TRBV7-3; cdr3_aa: CASSPKGGGVRGTDTQYF
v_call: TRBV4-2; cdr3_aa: CASSQGRAGINTGELFF
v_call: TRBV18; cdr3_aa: CASSPNPANTGELFF
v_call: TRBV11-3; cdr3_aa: CASSFLYQETQYF
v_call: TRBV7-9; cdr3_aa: CASSLGGQETQYF
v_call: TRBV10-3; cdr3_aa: CAITGAGGGHEQYF
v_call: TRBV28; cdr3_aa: CASRISGTYYGYTF
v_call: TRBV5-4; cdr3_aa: CASSLGLGNSPLHF
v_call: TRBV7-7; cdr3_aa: CASRPHNRVYEQYF
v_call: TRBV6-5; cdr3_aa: CASSHRAEAFF
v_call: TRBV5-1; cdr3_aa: CASSSWTGYDEQYF
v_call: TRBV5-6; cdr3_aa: CASSLGQDEQYF
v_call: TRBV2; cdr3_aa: CASSEASGGTGELFF
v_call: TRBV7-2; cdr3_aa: CASSQGRRTGGLETQYF
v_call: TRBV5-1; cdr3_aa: CASSLGQGAQPYNEQFF
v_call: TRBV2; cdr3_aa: CASSEAGVEQFF
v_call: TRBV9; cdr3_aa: CASSAGGARETQYF
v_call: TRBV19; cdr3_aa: CASVKGPGGNQPQHF
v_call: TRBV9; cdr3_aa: CASSPNRQLNTGELFF
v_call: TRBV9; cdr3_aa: CASSSGGTETQYF
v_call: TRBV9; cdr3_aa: CASSVLGRGGSNEQFF
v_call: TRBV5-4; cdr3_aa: CAIHDRAWGYTF
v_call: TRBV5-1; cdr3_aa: CASSDDRGYEQYF
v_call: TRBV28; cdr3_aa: CASSTGTNNSPLHF
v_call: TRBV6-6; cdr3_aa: CASRSGGAGDTQYF
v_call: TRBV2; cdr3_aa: CASRRDTNYGYTF
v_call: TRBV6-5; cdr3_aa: CASRRQSSYEQYF
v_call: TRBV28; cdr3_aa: CASSSLLDTYQETQYF
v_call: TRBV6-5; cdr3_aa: CASSTGGSYEQYF
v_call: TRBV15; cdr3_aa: CATSRVQSGANVLTF
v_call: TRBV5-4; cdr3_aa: CASSLGAAGETQYF
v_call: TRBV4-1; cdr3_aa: CASSRMGGETQYF
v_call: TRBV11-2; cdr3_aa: CASSLGLAGGTYSYEQYF